The TCR beta chain under discussion was sequenced for a study of CD4 T cells in relation to SARS-CoV-2 and coronaviruses. CDR1 is SGHTA, CDR2 FQGNSA, per germline. With 4 bases removed from V and 2 bases from J, the gap between germline ends came to 6 bases. The CDR3 is 13 amino acids. The method was immunoSEQ multiplex PCR; TCRdb's version includes in-frame clones alone and lacks a portion of them. The table has 35,000 to 40,000 clones, 88% seen once. A remark on this clone: Its antigen is as yet unknown.

Overall study findings and caveats: The assay detects memory recall responses, not culture-primed primary responses. SARS-CoV-2-driven expansion was significantly weaker in crossreactive than monoreactive clones. The cross-reactivity analysis covered only spike protein, not other viral proteins. About 65% of donors had memory CD4+ clonotypes crossrecognizing SARS-CoV-2 and common cold coronavirus spike.

The specimen was memory CD4+ T cells from PBMCs. The source is an adult with COVID-19. This sequence joins TRBV7-2 and TRBJ1-3; D unclear. CDR3 nucleotides: TGTGCCAGCAGCTATATAACTGGAAACACCATATATTTT. It codes for CASSYITGNTIYF.